This TCR beta chain was sequenced in a study of blood T cell repertoires in COVID-19 (dated by TCRdb to the early 2020s). Regarding the complete study: Samples from collaborators originated in the United States, Italy and Spain and spanned both the acute and convalescent phases of COVID-19. Samples came from the ongoing ImmuneRACE study (first 160 participants) plus 1,254 subjects from 6 global collaborators. The dataset comprised deeply sampled blood TCRbeta repertoires from subjects exposed to, actively infected with, or recovered from COVID-19. The prospective study material was composed of cDNA or gDNA derived from T cells, B-cell-depleted T cells, or PBMCs. The repertoires were released in a freely available public database intended as a resource for research on the immune response to SARS-CoV-2. Where available, HLA class I and class II types were taken from metadata supplied by the sample provider and were not determined by assay-based typing. Nearly every sample came with metadata listing a de-identified subject ID, COVID-19 status, age in years and sex.

Participants in the prospective study were enrolled through a virtual design, were aged roughly 18 to 100 years, and lived in about 25 United States geographic areas. In the prospective study, cohorts were assigned on the basis of participant-reported clinical history obtained from a screening survey and a study questionnaire. ImmuneRACE Cohort 3 recovered participants were defined by two consecutive negative NP/OP PCR tests, healthcare professional clearance, or symptom resolution. Mobile phlebotomists in the prospective study collected whole blood, serum and a nasopharyngeal or oropharyngeal swab from every participant. Over a roughly 2-month period, participants in the prospective study had the option of providing additional blood draws and questionnaires. Prospective study blood samples were shipped either frozen or at room temperature before DNA extraction. About this clone itself: Its antigen target is currently unknown. Base-call qualities are not available, and no considerably larger clone is one nucleotide away.

The germline V gene encodes CDR1 SGHVS and CDR2 FNYEAQ. Measured from the cysteine to the phenylalanine, the CDR3 is 16 residues long. Just CDR3 DNA is preserved here, 48 bases in frame from base 1. After removal of 5 bases from V and 3 bases from J, the junction retains 6 bases not matched to a gene. Findings and caveats that apply to the study as a whole: Clinical and demographic metadata were provided uncurated, with the amount varying by source and participant.

TCRbeta CDR3 regions were amplified from genomic DNA using the immunoSEQ Assay, a bias-controlled multiplex PCR. In the paper's pipeline: The number of nucleated cells in each sample was estimated by amplification of reference gene primers within the assay. To quantify the absolute abundance of each unique TCRbeta CDR3 rearrangement, sequence reads were collapsed and filtered. For each sample, productive Simpson clonality was calculated as the square root of Simpson's diversity index over productive rearrangements. This is the immuneACCESS table as TCRdb keeps it, with only in-frame sequences that have V and J called. A part of the clones is gone; compared with another copy, unresolved V genes explain less than half, and the rest is unexplained. Clone size and V and J calls were adopted from that table, with D and trimming inferred from the DNA. The table for this sample lists around 330,000 clones; 89% of them were counted only once. Jointly, the top ten make up 4% to 6% of the sample.

This receptor was obtained from a man in his fifties or sixties who had recovered from COVID-19. The sequencing sample was made of PBMCs or T cells enriched from blood (not recorded which). The receptor chain draws on TRBV7-6 and TRBJ2-3; 12 bases in the junction line up with TRBD2. The DNA is as follows: TGTGCCAGCAGCCGTCTTACTAGCGGGGGGACAGATACGCAGTATTTT. This yields the protein CASSRLTSGGTDTQYF.